The clone carrying this T cell receptor (beta chain) was seen a handful of times. The antigen remains unidentified. Germline values: CDR1 MNHEY, CDR2 SVGAGI. The CDR3 spans 13 residues. Trimming took 6 bases from V and 4 from J, leaving 11 bases between them. The data stem from a study of blood T cells in healthy people across ages. Then a second PCR, running roughly 7 to 11 cycles, was carried out with a sample-barcoded 5' primer and a J-beta primer mix. Every cDNA molecule bore a tag from a template-switch adaptor containing 12 random nucleotides. All samples gave at least 2.5 million CDR3-containing paired-end reads. TCRdb re-called the 5' RACE reads through MiXCR, storing one row per CDR3 protein. Of almost 800,000 distinct CDR3 sequences in the sample, 58% are singletons; the top ten hold 22%. Study conclusions and caveats: A conclusive naive versus antigen-experienced comparison was prevented by the unsorted PBMCs. Calculation of diversity from one million T cells yielded estimates considered to be underestimates.

The chain uses TRBV6-5 and TRBJ2-3, with no clear D. Sequencing input: blood. This TCR was sampled from a man aged 25 to 40 in good health. CDR3 sequence (DNA): TGTGCCAGCAGGGCCCTCGCGGCAGATACGCAGTATTTT. Its translation is CASRALAADTQYF.